Shown below are 2 T cell receptor beta chains from a single sample sequenced in a study of cytomegalovirus exposure and HLA in healthy donors. Only in-frame clones appear in the TCRdb table, and some are missing; sequencing was by immunoSEQ multiplex PCR. Of about 79,000 clones listed, roughly 93% were seen once; the top ten hold 3.6%. The sample consisted of PBMCs. The receptors here all came from a woman under 40 in good health and CMV-seronegative.

The chain combines TRBV30 with TRBJ2-3, with TRBD2 identical over 8 bases. The CDR3 is 15 residues long. Germline CDR1 GTSNPN, CDR2 SVGIG (reference sequence). Trimming took 1 base from V and 4 from J; bases not matched to a gene: 7. CDR3 region: CAWSGSGGRSDTQYF. The CDR3, as DNA: TGTGCCTGGAGTGGCTCGGGGGGGAGGTCAGATACGCAGTATTTT.

This clone has a single count. The rearrangement links TRBV5-1 to TRBJ2-3, with 10 bases that match TRBD1. CDR1 and CDR2 from the germline V gene are SGHRS and YFSETQ. After removal of 4 bases from V and 5 bases from J, the junction contained 7 bases not matched to a gene. This CDR3 is built from 15 residues. The chain's CDR3 is CASSPDRGHGDTQYF. The CDR3 bases are TGCGCCAGCAGCCCTGACAGGGGGCACGGAGATACGCAGTATTTT. The variable domain in full, completed from reference TRBV5-1 and TRBJ2-3, reads KAGVTQTPRYLIKTRGQQVTLSCSPISGHRSVSWYQQTPGQGLQFLFEYFSETQRNKGNFPGRFSGRQFSNSRSEMNVSTLELGDSALYLCASSPDRGHGDTQYFGPGTRLTVL.